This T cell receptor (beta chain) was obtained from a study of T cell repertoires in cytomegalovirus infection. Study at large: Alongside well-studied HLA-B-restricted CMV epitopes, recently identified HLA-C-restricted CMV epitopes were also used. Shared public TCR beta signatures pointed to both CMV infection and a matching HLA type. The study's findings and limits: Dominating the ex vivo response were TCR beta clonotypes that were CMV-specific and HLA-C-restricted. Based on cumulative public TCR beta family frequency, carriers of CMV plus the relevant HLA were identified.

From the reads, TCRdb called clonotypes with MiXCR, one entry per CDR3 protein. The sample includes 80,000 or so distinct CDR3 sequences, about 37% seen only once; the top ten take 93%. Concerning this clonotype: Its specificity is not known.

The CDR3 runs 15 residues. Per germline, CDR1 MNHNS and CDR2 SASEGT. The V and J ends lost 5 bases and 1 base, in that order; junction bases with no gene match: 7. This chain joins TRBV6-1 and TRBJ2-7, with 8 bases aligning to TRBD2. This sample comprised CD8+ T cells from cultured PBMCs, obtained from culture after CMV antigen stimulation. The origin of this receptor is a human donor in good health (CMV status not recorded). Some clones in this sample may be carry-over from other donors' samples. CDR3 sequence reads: CASSYGLADSYEQYF. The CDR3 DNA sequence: TGTGCCAGCAGTTACGGACTAGCCGATTCCTACGAGCAGTACTTC.